A single sample is the source of the 22 T cell receptor beta chains below, sequenced in a study of blood T cell repertoires in COVID-19. Libraries were prepared by immunoSEQ multiplex PCR; TCRdb keeps only in-frame clonotypes and omits some of them. The sample shows 150,000 to 200,000 clones, around 89% of them seen only once. Sequenced input: peripheral blood. Every receptor here comes from a man in his forties with active or convalescent COVID-19.

The chain recombines TRBV5-6 with TRBJ1-5; TRBD1 agrees at 7 bases. Per the germline V gene, CDR1 is SGHDT and CDR2 is YYEEEE. The CDR3 is made up of 16 amino acids. V lost 5 bases and J lost 2; bases outside the gene matches: 10. In DNA form, the CDR3 reads TGTGCCAGCAGTTCGACCCAGGGGGTCGGCAATCAGCCCCAGCATTTT. Residues: CASSSTQGVGNQPQHF. Together with reference TRBV5-6 and TRBJ1-5, the CDR3 gives the full variable domain: DAGVTQSPTHLIKTRGQQVTLRCSPKSGHDTVSWYQQALGQGPQFIFQYYEEEERQRGNFPDRFSGHQFPNYSSELNVNALLLGDSALYLCASSSTQGVGNQPQHFGDGTRLSIL.

This chain uses TRBV6-5 with TRBJ2-2, with TRBD2 as a possible D gene (6 bases). Germline CDR1 and CDR2: MNHEY and SVGAGI. V lost 0 bases, J lost 6 bases, and 14 bases lay in between. This CDR3 comprises 16 residues. The CDR3 nucleotides are TGTGCCAGCAGTTACTCGGGCGCCGGGGGTCCCGGGGAGCTGTTTTTT. The encoded protein is CASSYSGAGGPGELFF.

This sequence joins TRBV2 and TRBJ1-6; 10 positions match TRBD1. V lost 1 base and J lost 8; bases outside the gene matches: 2. This CDR3 spans 15 amino acids. Germline CDR1 reads SNHLY; CDR2 reads FYNNEI. The CDR3 is CASSEGQGAYSPLHF. The CDR3 DNA reads TGTGCCAGCAGTGAAGGACAGGGGGCCTATTCACCCCTCCACTTT.

This clone was observed a few times. V usage is TRBV11-2 and J usage is TRBJ1-1; weak D call: TRBD1 (6 bases). The germline V and J ends were trimmed by 5 bases and 3 bases, with 10 bases remaining between them. CDR1 is SGHAT and CDR2 is FQNNGV in the germline V gene. This CDR3 is built from 13 residues. CDR3 residues: CASSPRTDTEAFF. CDR3 DNA: TGTGCCAGCAGCCCCCGGACAGACACTGAAGCTTTCTTT.

This chain joins TRBV7-9 and TRBJ2-7, with 10 bases fitting TRBD1. This CDR3 contains 16 residues. Germline lookup yields CDR1 SEHNR and CDR2 FQNEAQ (reference sequence). Losses at the gene ends were 4 bases for V and 2 bases for J; bases not matched to a gene: 8. The CDR3 nucleotides are TGTGCCAGCAGCTATAAATCCGGACAGGGGGCCTACGAGCAGTACTTC. Its translation: CASSYKSGQGAYEQYF.

The chain is built from TRBV12-5 and TRBJ2-6, with a tentative D call TRBD2 (5 bases). Germline V gene sequence: CDR1 LGHNT, CDR2 FRNRAP. CDR3 length: 16 residues. V was clipped by 5 bases and J by 0 bases, with 11 bases between them. The CDR3 DNA reads TGTGCTAGTGGTACCTCCGGGGTCTCTGGGGCCAACGTCCTGACTTTC. It encodes CASGTSGVSGANVLTF. Based on the CDR3 plus reference TRBV12-5 and TRBJ2-6, the full variable domain is DARVTQTPRHKVTEMGQEVTMRCQPILGHNTVFWYRQTMMQGLELLAYFRNRAPLDDSGMPKDRFSAEMPDATLATLKIQPSEPRDSAVYFCASGTSGVSGANVLTFGAGSRLTVL.

CDR3 sequence reads: CASSVTGTGLIHEKLFF. The CDR3 DNA reads TGTGCCAGCAGCGTCACCGGGACAGGGCTAATCCATGAAAAACTGTTTTTT. The chain recombines TRBV7-2 with TRBJ1-4; 9 nucleotides align to TRBD1. V gave up 5 bases and J gave up 6 bases; unmatched junction bases: 13. Looked up from germline, CDR1 is SGHTA and CDR2 is FQGNSA. CDR3 size: 17 residues.

This clone is a singleton in its sample. V gene TRBV7-9 combines with J gene TRBJ2-2; perhaps TRBD1 as D (5 bases). The CDR3 is 17 amino acids. With 0 bases removed from V and 7 bases from J, the gap between germline ends came to 18 bases. The V gene's germline CDR1 is SEHNR and CDR2 FQNEAQ (reference sequence). CDR3 nucleotide sequence: TGTGCCAGCAGCTTAGCCCGACAGCATGGCGTATTCGGGGAGCTGTTTTTT. Its protein is CASSLARQHGVFGELFF.

This rearrangement joins TRBV7-8 to TRBJ2-2, with 9 nucleotides matching TRBD2. Germline V CDR1 and CDR2: SGHVS, FQNEAQ. The V and J ends lost 5 bases and 5 bases, in that order; junction bases with no gene match: 6. The CDR3 consists of 15 residues. CDR3 nucleotides: TGTGCCAGCAGCCTTGCGGGGGGGCGTACCGGGGAGCTGTTTTTT. It specifies CASSLAGGRTGELFF.

This chain uses TRBV18 with TRBJ2-1; a weak D match, TRBD2 (5 bases). V dropped 1 base and J dropped 10 bases, with 11 bases sitting between them. Per the germline V gene, CDR1 is KGHSH and CDR2 is LQKENI. This CDR3 region has 13 residues. The CDR3 spells CASSPQAGLEQFF. CDR3 in DNA: TGTGCCAGCTCACCACAGGCGGGCCTAGAGCAGTTCTTC.

The gene calls are TRBV7-2 and TRBJ2-1, with 10 bases aligning to TRBD1. The V gene end was trimmed by 2 bases and the J gene end by 6 bases; junction bases not matched to a gene: 4. Looked up from germline, CDR1 is SGHTA and CDR2 is FQGNSA. The CDR3 totals 15 residues. The CDR3 region is CASSLFGTGVNEQFF. CDR3 sequence (DNA): TGTGCCAGCAGCTTATTTGGGACAGGGGTCAATGAGCAGTTCTTC.

The chain links TRBV5-1 to TRBJ1-2; 7 nucleotides line up with TRBD1. Germline lookup yields CDR1 SGHRS and CDR2 YFSETQ. The CDR3 is 17 residues long. Germline trimming cut 0 bases from V and 2 bases from J; bases unmatched to any gene: 10. CDR3 in DNA: TGCGCCAGCAGCTTGGCGCCTGACAGGGCTTCGAACTATGGCTACACCTTC. It yields the protein CASSLAPDRASNYGYTF.

This chain joins TRBV19 and TRBJ2-1; weak D call: TRBD1 (6 bases). This CDR3 region has 14 residues. Germline-derived CDR1 and CDR2 are LNHDA and SQIVND (reference sequence). V lost 3 bases and J 3 bases, leaving 9 bases between the germline ends. The chain's CDR3 is CASSIPGVYNEQFF. CDR3 nucleotide sequence: TGTGCCAGTAGTATCCCAGGGGTCTACAATGAGCAGTTCTTC.

The V and J genes are TRBV2 and TRBJ1-5; unclear D gene. Between the trimmed V and J ends, which lost 6 bases and 5 bases, there was a span of 5 bases. The length of the CDR3 is 11 residues. Per germline, CDR1 SNHLY and CDR2 FYNNEI. Written as DNA, the CDR3 is TGTGCCAGCAGGAGGGATCAGCCCCAGCATTTT. Its protein is CASRRDQPQHF.

CDR3 DNA: TGTGCCAGCAGACGCAACGACAGGGGGCAAATTAACTATGGCTACACCTTC. This encodes CASRRNDRGQINYGYTF. This chain uses TRBV21-1 with TRBJ1-2; the D call in the table, TRBD1, was not verified against the DNA. TRBV21-1 is noted as a pseudogene. This CDR3 has 17 amino acids.

CDR3 sequence (DNA): TGTGCCAGCAGCCTCAGTAGGGGACTTTCCTACAATGAGCAGTTCTTC. Its protein product is CASSLSRGLSYNEQFF. The chain links TRBV11-3 to TRBJ2-1; tentative D call: TRBD2 (6 bases). The CDR3 is 16 amino acids. V was pared by 5 bases and J by 1 base, with 15 bases between. Germline V gene lookup returns CDR1 SGHNT and CDR2 YENEEA.

The chain couples TRBV3-1 (or the pseudogene TRBV3-2) to TRBJ1-1; D call uncertain. Germline values: CDR1 LGHDT, CDR2 YNNKEL (reference sequence). The CDR3 totals 13 residues. V was shortened by 1 base and J by 7 bases, with 10 bases between the two germline ends. Here the CDR3 DNA reads TGTGCCAGCAGCCAAGCTGGGTACAGTGAAGCTTTCTTT. This codes for CASSQAGYSEAFF.

This chain joins TRBV7-2 and TRBJ1-2; TRBD1 matches at 10 bases. The CDR3 has 14 residues. J was trimmed by 9 bases and V by 4 bases; bases with no gene match: 8. Per germline, CDR1 SGHTA and CDR2 FQGNSA. CDR3: CASSSGTGVRSYTF. DNA of the CDR3: TGTGCCAGCAGCTCCGGGACAGGGGTCCGAAGCTACACCTTC.

This clone was detected a few times. The chain uses TRBV5-1 and TRBJ2-3, with 8 nucleotides matching TRBD2. The CDR3 sequence is 14 residues long. Germline loops: CDR1 SGHRS, CDR2 YFSETQ. Trimming at V came to 3 bases and at J to 6 bases, leaving 6 bases not matched to a gene. The CDR3 loop is CASSSGLAYDTQYF. DNA of the CDR3: TGCGCCAGCAGCTCCGGACTAGCATACGATACGCAGTATTTT.

This clone was counted once. The genes are TRBV30 and TRBJ2-7, with TRBD2 identical over 9 bases. The CDR3 spans 13 residues. The V segment lost 4 bases and the J segment 5 bases; nucleotides outside the gene matches: 6. Germline-derived CDR1 and CDR2 are GTSNPN and SVGIG (reference sequence). The CDR3 nucleotides read TGTGCCTGGAAAGCTAGCGGGAACCACGAGCAGTACTTC. It yields the protein CAWKASGNHEQYF.

CDR3 DNA sequence: TGTGCCAGCAGTCCAACCCCCCTGACAGGACCCAGCAATCAGCCCCAGCATTTT. Translating it yields CASSPTPLTGPSNQPQHF. V usage is TRBV28 and J usage is TRBJ1-5; TRBD1 is a possible D gene (6 bases). The CDR3 consists of 18 residues. V was shortened by 5 bases and J by 1 base, with 21 bases between the two germline ends. Germline CDR1 reads MDHEN; CDR2 reads SYDVKM.

This chain uses TRBV24-1 with TRBJ1-3; D is perhaps TRBD1 (6 bases). The CDR3 consists of 17 residues. V dropped 6 bases and J dropped 2 bases, with 19 bases sitting between them. CDR1 and CDR2 (germline): KGHDR, SFDVKD. CDR3 sequence: CATSYYRTVYTGNTIYF. CDR3 DNA sequence: TGTGCCACCAGTTATTATAGGACAGTCTATACTGGAAACACCATATATTTT.